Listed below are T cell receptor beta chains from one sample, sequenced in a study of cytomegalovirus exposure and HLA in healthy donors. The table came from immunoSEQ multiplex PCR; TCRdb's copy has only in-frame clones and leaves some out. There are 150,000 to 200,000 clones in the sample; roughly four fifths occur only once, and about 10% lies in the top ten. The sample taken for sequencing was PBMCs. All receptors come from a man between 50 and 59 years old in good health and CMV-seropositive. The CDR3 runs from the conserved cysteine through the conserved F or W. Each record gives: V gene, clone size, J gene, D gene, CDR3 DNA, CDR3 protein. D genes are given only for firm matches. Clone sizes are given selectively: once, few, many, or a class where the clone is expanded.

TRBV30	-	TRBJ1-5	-	TGTGCCTGGAGTGTACACAGTTTCGATGGGCCCCAGCATTTT	CAWSVHSFDGPQHF
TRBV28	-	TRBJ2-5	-	TGTGCCAGCAGGTCCGGGTTTGGTAGAGAGACCCAGTACTTC	CASRSGFGRETQYF
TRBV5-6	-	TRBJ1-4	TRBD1	TGTGCCAGCAGAACGACCGGGACAGGAAGCGAAAAACTGTTTTTT	CASRTTGTGSEKLFF
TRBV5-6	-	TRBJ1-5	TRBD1	TGTGCCAGCAGCATAGGACAGGGTAGCAATCAGCCCCAGCATTTT	CASSIGQGSNQPQHF
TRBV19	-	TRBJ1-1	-	TGTGCCAGTAGTCTCCATCCGCCTCCAGGGACTGAAGCTTTCTTT	CASSLHPPPGTEAFF
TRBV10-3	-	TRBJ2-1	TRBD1	TGTGCCATCAGATCAGGGACAGGGTTAAATGAGCAGTTCTTC	CAIRSGTGLNEQFF
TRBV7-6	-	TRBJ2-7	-	TGTGCCAGCAGCACGGACACCTCCTACGAGCAGTACTTC	CASSTDTSYEQYF
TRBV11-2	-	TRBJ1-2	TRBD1	TGTGCCAGCAGCTCGTTCCAGGGGGCCTATAACTATGGCTACACCTTC	CASSSFQGAYNYGYTF
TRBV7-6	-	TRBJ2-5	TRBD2	TGTGCCAGCAGCCCCGCCCAAGGACAGAGGACTAGCGGGAGGGGAGAGACCCAGTACTTC	CASSPAQGQRTSGRGETQYF
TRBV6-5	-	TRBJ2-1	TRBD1	TGTGCCAGCACCCTGGGACAGGGGGCCCATGAGCAGTTCTTC	CASTLGQGAHEQFF
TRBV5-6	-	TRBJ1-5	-	TGTGCCAGCAGCTTCCGACACGGCAATCAGCCCCAGCATTTT	CASSFRHGNQPQHF
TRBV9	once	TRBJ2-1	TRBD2	TGTGCCAGCAGCGAGGCCGTCCTAGCGGGGGCCTACAATGAGCAGTTCTTC	CASSEAVLAGAYNEQFF
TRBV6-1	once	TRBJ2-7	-	TGTGCCAGCAGTGATACATTCGAGCAGTACTTC	CASSDTFEQYF
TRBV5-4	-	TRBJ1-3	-	TGTGCCAGCAGCTTGGCCGGCGGGTCCGGACAGTCCCTTTTT	CASSLAGGSGQSLF
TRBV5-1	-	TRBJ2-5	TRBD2	TGCGCCAGCAGCGGGGGACTAGCGCGAGAGACCCAGTACTTC	CASSGGLARETQYF
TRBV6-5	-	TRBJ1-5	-	TGTGCCAGCAGTACAACAGGGTTCAATCAGCCCCAGCATTTT	CASSTTGFNQPQHF
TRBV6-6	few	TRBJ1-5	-	TGTGCCAGCAGCTACGCCAGGAGCAATCAGCCCCAGCATTTT	CASSYARSNQPQHF
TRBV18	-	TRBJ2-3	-	TGTGCCAGCTCGCGGAGCACAGATACGCAGTATTTT	CASSRSTDTQYF
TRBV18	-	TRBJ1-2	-	TGTGCCAGCTCACCGGGGGGGGACAACTATGGCTACACCTTC	CASSPGGDNYGYTF
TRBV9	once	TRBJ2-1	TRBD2	TGCGCCAGCAGCCCAGGAGTGGAACTAGCGGGCGAGCAGTTCTTC	CASSPGVELAGEQFF
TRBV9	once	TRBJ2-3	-	TGTGCCAGCAGCGGCGGGGCCGGAGATACGCAGTATTTT	CASSGGAGDTQYF
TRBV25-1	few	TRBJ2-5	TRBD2	TGTGCCAGCGCCCTAGCGGGAGAGGGAGAGACCCAGTACTTC	CASALAGEGETQYF
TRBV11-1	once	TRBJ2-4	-	TGTGCCAGCAGCCCTTACAGGGGTCGGGGGGGAAACATTCAGTACTTC	CASSPYRGRGGNIQYF
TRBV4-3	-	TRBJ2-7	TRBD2	TGCGCCAGCAGCCTCAGACTAGCGGGGCCCTACGAGCAGTACTTC	CASSLRLAGPYEQYF
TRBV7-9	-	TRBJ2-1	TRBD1	TGTGCCAGCAGCCCCCGGACAGGGGGCACCTACAATGAGCAGTTCTTC	CASSPRTGGTYNEQFF
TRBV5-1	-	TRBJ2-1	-	TGCGCCAGCAGCTTGCAGGCTACTTCGAGTGAGCAGTTCTTC	CASSLQATSSEQFF
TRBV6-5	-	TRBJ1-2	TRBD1	TGTGCCAGCAGTTACGGACAGGGGGTGGTCTATGGCTACACCTTC	CASSYGQGVVYGYTF
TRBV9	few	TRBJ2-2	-	TGTGCCAGCCGTACACAGTCGGTGACCGGGGAGCTGTTTTTT	CASRTQSVTGELFF
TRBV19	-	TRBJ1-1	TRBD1	TGTGCCAGTAGGCCCGGGACAGGGGGCTTGAACACTGAAGCTTTCTTT	CASRPGTGGLNTEAFF
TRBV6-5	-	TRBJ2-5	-	TGTGCCAGCAGAAGGAGGGAGACCCAGTACTTC	CASRRRETQYF
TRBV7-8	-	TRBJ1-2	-	TGTGCCAGCAGCTTAGAGGTTGAGAGGAGGGGCTACACCTTC	CASSLEVERRGYTF
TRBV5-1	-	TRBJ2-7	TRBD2	TGCGCCAGCAGCCCTCGGGCTAGCGGGCCGTTCTACGAGCAGTACTTC	CASSPRASGPFYEQYF
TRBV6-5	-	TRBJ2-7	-	TGTGCCAGCAGTTTCCGCCGCCGCCTCTCCTACGAGCAGTACTTC	CASSFRRRLSYEQYF
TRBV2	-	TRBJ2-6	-	TGTGCCAGCGGGAGGGGGGGGAGCTCTGGGGCCAACGTCCTGACTTTC	CASGRGGSSGANVLTF
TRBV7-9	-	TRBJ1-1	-	TGTGCCAGCATGGGGAGCGCAGGCACTGAAGCTTTCTTT	CASMGSAGTEAFF
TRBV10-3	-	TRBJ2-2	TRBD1	TGTGCCATCAGTGACCATAACAGGGGCACCGGGGAGCTGTTTTTT	CAISDHNRGTGELFF
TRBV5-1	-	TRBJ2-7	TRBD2	TGCGCCAGCAGCCAGGGGACTAGCGGGGGGGCTCACGAGCAGTACTTC	CASSQGTSGGAHEQYF
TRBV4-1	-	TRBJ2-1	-	TGCGCCAGCAGCCAATCCACTCGGAGCTCCTACAATGAGCAGTTCTTC	CASSQSTRSSYNEQFF
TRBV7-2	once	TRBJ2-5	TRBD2	TGTGCCAGCAGCTTAGAGGGTAGCGGGGGGGCCCAGACCCAGTACTTC	CASSLEGSGGAQTQYF
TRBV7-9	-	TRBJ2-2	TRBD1	TGTGCCAGCAGGTGGGGACAGGGGAACACCGGGGAGCTGTTTTTT	CASRWGQGNTGELFF
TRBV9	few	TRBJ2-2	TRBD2	TGTGCCAGCAGCGTCGGGACTAGCAACACCGGGGAGCTGTTTTTT	CASSVGTSNTGELFF
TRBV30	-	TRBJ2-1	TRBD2	TGTGCCTTTGGCGGGGGGCCCTACAATGAGCAGTTCTTC	CAFGGGPYNEQFF
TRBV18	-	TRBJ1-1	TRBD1	TGTGCCAGCTCAACCCGACAGGGAGTAAACACTGAAGCTTTCTTT	CASSTRQGVNTEAFF
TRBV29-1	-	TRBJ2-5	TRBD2	TGCAGCGTTGTAGCGGGCCCTGGGGAGACCCAGTACTTC	CSVVAGPGETQYF
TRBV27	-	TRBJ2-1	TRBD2	TGTGCCAGCAGTTTATGGCCTAGCGGGAGCAATGAGCAGTTCTTC	CASSLWPSGSNEQFF
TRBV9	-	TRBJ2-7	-	TGTGCCAGCAGCGTAGAGGGGGACTCCTACGAGCAGTACTTC	CASSVEGDSYEQYF
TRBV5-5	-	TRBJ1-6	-	TGTGTCAGCAGCCTCCGGGGGGGTAATTCACCCCTCCACTTT	CVSSLRGGNSPLHF
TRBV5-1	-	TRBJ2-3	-	TGCGCCAGCAGCTTGGGTCTAGATCAAGCAGATACGCAGTATTTT	CASSLGLDQADTQYF
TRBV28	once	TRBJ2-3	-	TGTGCCAGCAGTGGAGAATTTACGCAGTATTTT	CASSGEFTQYF